The TCR beta chain described here comes from a study of blood T cell repertoires in COVID-19. As handled by the study authors: Estimates of nucleated cell counts were drawn from the amplification of reference gene primers. The method was immunoSEQ multiplex PCR; TCRdb's version includes in-frame clones alone and lacks a portion of them. The V and J calls and clone size come from that table; D and trimming were worked out from the DNA. This sample has 400,000 to 450,000 clones; 75% to 90% occur once, and the top ten carry 1.4%. The CDR3 sequence is 15 residues long. CDR1 and CDR2 (germline): LGHNA, YNFKEQ. V lost 1 base and J lost 2, with 10 bases in between.

The sequence was collected from a woman younger than 45 with active or convalescent COVID-19. Sequences were obtained from peripheral blood. The rearrangement links TRBV4-2 to TRBJ2-3; D ambiguous. The CDR3: CASSQGARDTDTQYF. The CDR3 DNA follows: TGTGCCAGCAGCCAAGGAGCCCGAGACACAGATACGCAGTATTTT.